This T cell receptor beta chain was found in a study of OX40 agonist ivuxolimab in advanced cancers. Trimming cost V 6 bases and J 4 bases, with 12 bases left between them. CDR1 and CDR2 (germline): LNHDA, SQIVND (reference sequence). This CDR3 spans 13 amino acids. Sequencing used immunoSEQ multiplex PCR; TCRdb keeps in-frame clones, though not all of them. The sample lists tens of thousands of clones; around 89% were seen once. This clone is classed as medium-sized. This same CDR3 is encoded by further DNA sequences in the sample. Samples were taken at baseline and on day 1 of cycles 4 and 7. Material: CD4+ or CD8+ T cells sorted from blood, obtained in a trial of the OX40 agonist ivuxolimab. This rearrangement joins TRBV19 to TRBJ1-2, with D maybe TRBD1 (5 bases). The clonotype originates from an adult with an advanced solid tumor such as melanoma, head and neck, liver or kidney cancer. CDR3 loop: CASSLDDSYGYTF. The CDR3 DNA reads as TGTGCCAGTAGCCTTGACGACAGCTATGGCTACACCTTC.